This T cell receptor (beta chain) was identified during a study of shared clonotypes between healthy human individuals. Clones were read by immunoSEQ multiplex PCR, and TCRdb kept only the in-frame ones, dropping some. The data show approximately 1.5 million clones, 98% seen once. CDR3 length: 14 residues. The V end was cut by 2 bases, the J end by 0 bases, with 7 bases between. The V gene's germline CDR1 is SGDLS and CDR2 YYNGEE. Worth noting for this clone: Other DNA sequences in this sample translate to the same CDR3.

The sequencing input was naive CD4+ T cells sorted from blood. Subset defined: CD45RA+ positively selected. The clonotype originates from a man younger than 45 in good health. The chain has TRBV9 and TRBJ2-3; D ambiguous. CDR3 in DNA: TGTGCCAGCAGCGTTGCGCCTAGCACAGATACGCAGTATTTT. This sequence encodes CASSVAPSTDTQYF.